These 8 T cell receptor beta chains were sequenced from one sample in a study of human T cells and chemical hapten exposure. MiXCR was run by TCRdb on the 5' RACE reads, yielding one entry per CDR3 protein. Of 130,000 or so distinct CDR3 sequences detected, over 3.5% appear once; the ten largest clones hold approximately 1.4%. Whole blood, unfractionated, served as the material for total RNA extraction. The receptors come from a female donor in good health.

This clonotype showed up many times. The CDR3 loop reads CAWSGGGSNTEAFF. CDR3 nucleotides: TGTGCCTGGAGTGGAGGTGGGTCGAACACTGAAGCTTTCTTT. This chain joins TRBV30 and TRBJ1-1, with D unclear. Germline values: CDR1 GTSNPN, CDR2 SVGIG (reference sequence). CDR3 length: 14 residues. V dropped 1 base and J dropped 1 base, with 10 bases sitting between them.

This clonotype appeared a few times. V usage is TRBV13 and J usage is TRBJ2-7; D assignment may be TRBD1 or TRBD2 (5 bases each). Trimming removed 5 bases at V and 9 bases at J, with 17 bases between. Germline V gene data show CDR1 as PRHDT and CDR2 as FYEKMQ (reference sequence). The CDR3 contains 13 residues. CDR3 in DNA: TGTGCCAGCAGCCCCAGGGACCGGCGATGGCAGTACTTC. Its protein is CASSPRDRRWQYF.

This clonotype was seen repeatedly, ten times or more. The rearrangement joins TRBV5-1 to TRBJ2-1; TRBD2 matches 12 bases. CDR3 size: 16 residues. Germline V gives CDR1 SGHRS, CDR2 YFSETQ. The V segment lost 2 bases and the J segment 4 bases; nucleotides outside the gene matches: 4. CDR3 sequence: CASSFEGLAGYNEQFF. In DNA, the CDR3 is TGCGCCAGCAGCTTCGAAGGACTAGCGGGGTACAATGAGCAGTTCTTC.

Written as DNA, the CDR3 is TGTGCCAGCAGTGTCAACGAGGGGGAGACCCAGTACTTC. Protein sequence: CASSVNEGETQYF. The J gene is TRBJ2-5, the V gene TRBV2; D may be TRBD1 or TRBD2 (5 bases each). Germline CDR1 SNHLY, CDR2 FYNNEI. Trimming removed 4 bases from V and 5 bases from J, with 11 bases in between. This CDR3 is built from 13 residues.

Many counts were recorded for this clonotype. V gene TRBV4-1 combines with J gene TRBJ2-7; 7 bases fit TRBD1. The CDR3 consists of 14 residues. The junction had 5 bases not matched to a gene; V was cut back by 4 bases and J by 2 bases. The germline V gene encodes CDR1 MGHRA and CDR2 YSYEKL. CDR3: CASSLRDRAYEQYF. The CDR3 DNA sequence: TGCGCCAGCAGCCTAAGGGACAGAGCCTACGAGCAGTACTTC.

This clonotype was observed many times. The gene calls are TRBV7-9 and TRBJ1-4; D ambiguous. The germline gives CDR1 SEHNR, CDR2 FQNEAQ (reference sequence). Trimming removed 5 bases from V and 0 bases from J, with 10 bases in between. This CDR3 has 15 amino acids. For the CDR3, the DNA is TGTGCCAGCAGCCGACACAGCGCAACTAATGAAAAACTGTTTTTT. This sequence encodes CASSRHSATNEKLFF.

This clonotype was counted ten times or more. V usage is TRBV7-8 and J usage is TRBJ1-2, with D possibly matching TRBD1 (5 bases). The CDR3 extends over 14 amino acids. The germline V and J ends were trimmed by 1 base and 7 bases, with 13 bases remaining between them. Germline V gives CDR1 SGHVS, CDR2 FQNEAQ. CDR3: CASSLGSSGLGYTF. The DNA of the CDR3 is TGTGCCAGCAGCTTAGGGTCGTCAGGGCTTGGCTACACCTTC.

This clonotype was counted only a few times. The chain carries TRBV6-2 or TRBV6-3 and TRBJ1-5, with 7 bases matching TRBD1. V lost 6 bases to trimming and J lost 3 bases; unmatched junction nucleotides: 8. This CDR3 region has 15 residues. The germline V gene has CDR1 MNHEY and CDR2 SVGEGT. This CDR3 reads CASSRDSLYNQPQHF. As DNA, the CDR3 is TGTGCCAGCAGCAGGGACAGCTTATACAATCAGCCCCAGCATTTT.